This entry lists 19 T cell receptor beta chains sequenced from one sample in a study of blood T cells in healthy people across ages. Next came a second PCR, run for about 6 to 12 cycles, which used a sample-barcoded 5' primer along with a J-beta primer mix. TCRdb analysed the 5' RACE reads with MiXCR anew, one entry per CDR3 protein. The table has roughly 1,700,000 distinct CDR3 sequences, approximately 30% seen once. The sequenced sample consisted of blood. The receptors stem from a woman under 40 in good health.

The sample holds one count of this clonotype. The J gene is TRBJ1-2, the V gene TRBV9, with D unclear. Between the trimmed V and J ends, which lost 4 bases and 2 bases, there was a span of 12 bases. Germline CDR1 and CDR2: SGDLS and YYNGEE. The CDR3 totals 14 residues. The CDR3 loop is CASSPNGPNYGYTF. The CDR3 DNA sequence: TGTGCCAGCAGCCCTAATGGGCCCAACTATGGCTACACCTTC.

This clonotype was detected a few times. The chain employs TRBV6-5 and TRBJ1-2, with a possible D match to TRBD1 (6 bases). Germline V lookup: CDR1 MNHEY, CDR2 SVGAGI. CDR3 size: 13 residues. Trimming removed 10 bases at V and 3 bases at J, with 15 bases between. The CDR3 bases are TGTGCCACCAAGAGGTCAGGGGACTATGGCTACACCTTC. As protein: CATKRSGDYGYTF.

This chain connects TRBV3-1 to TRBJ1-5; TRBD1 is a possible D gene (6 bases). This CDR3 has 15 residues. Germline loops: CDR1 LGHDT, CDR2 YNNKEL (reference sequence). The V and J ends lost 0 bases and 4 bases respectively, with 10 bases between them. The CDR3 sequence: CASSQDEQGNQPQHF. CDR3 nucleotides: TGTGCCAGCAGCCAAGATGAACAGGGTAATCAGCCCCAGCATTTT.

V and J are TRBV7-2 and TRBJ2-3; 9 positions match TRBD2. V lost 3 bases and J lost 3; bases outside the gene matches: 4. Germline loops: CDR1 SGHTA, CDR2 FQGNSA. The CDR3 totals 15 residues. The CDR3 protein is CASSFPAGGTDTQYF. DNA of the CDR3: TGTGCCAGCAGCTTCCCCGCGGGGGGGACAGATACGCAGTATTTT. Combining the CDR3 with reference TRBV7-2 and TRBJ2-3 gives the whole variable domain GAGVSQSPSNKVTEKGKDVELRCDPISGHTALYWYRQSLGQGLEFLIYFQGNSAPDKSGLPSDRFSAERTGGSVSTLTIQRTQQEDSAVYLCASSFPAGGTDTQYFGPGTRLTVL.

Worth noting for this clonotype: This may come from a read error, since a much larger clone is one base off. The V call is TRBV10-1, the J call TRBJ2-3, with TRBD2 matching over 7 bases. CDR3 size: 14 residues. CDR1 and CDR2 (germline): WNHNN, SYGVQD (reference sequence). The V and J ends lost 6 bases and 5 bases, in that order; junction bases with no gene match: 8. The CDR3 loop reads CASRAAGAVDTQYF. The CDR3 DNA sequence: TGCGCCAGCAGGGCGGCGGGAGCTGTAGATACGCAGTATTTT.

Ten or more counts support this clonotype. The chain has TRBV6-2 or TRBV6-3 and TRBJ2-7; D is unclear. Trimming pared 0 bases from V and 5 bases from J, leaving 5 bases between. This CDR3 comprises 12 residues. CDR1 and CDR2 from the germline V gene are MNHEY and SVGEGT. The CDR3 region has the DNA TGTGCCAGCAGTTACTCCGGAGACGAGCAGTACTTC. Protein: CASSYSGDEQYF.

A few counts support this clonotype. The V gene is TRBV7-2, the J gene TRBJ1-1; unclear D gene. The germline V and J ends were trimmed by 3 bases and 1 base, with 12 bases remaining between them. CDR1 and CDR2 (germline): SGHTA, FQGNSA. This CDR3 is built from 15 residues. The CDR3 DNA is TGTGCCAGCAGCTTTTTCAGTTTGGCGAACACTGAAGCTTTCTTT. Amino acid sequence: CASSFFSLANTEAFF.

Turning to this clonotype: Germline and junction disagree at one end, which may indicate a read error. The rearrangement joins TRBV5-1 to TRBJ2-3; no reliable D call. In germline, CDR1 is SGHRS, CDR2 YFSETQ. CDR3 size: 15 residues. CDR3 sequence (DNA): TGCGTCAGCAGCTTGGAAGGCGCAGACCCAGATACGCAGTATTTT. It encodes CVSSLEGADPDTQYF.

This clonotype has only a few counts. This CDR3 is CASSPAGLPGNTIYF. CDR3 coding DNA: TGTGCCAGCAGTCCCGCCGGGTTGCCTGGAAACACCATATATTTT. The chain recombines TRBV12-3 or TRBV12-4 with TRBJ1-3; no clear D gene. The CDR3 sequence is 15 residues long. V lost 5 bases, J lost 2 bases, and 13 bases lay in between.

In its sample, this clonotype was seen many times. The V and J genes are TRBV27 and TRBJ2-5, with TRBD1 identical over 7 bases. Germline V gene lookup returns CDR1 MNHEY and CDR2 SMNVEV (reference sequence). Unmatched junction bases numbered 13, after V lost 7 bases and J lost 5 bases. CDR3 size: 15 residues. The CDR3 DNA follows: TGTGCCAGCAAAGAACTTAACAGGGGTGAGGAGACCCAGTACTTC. Its protein is CASKELNRGEETQYF.

This clonotype was picked up a small number of times. This chain joins TRBV14 and TRBJ2-7; D remains ambiguous. The CDR3 runs to 14 residues. Germline V gene lookup returns CDR1 SGHDN and CDR2 FVKESK. V was clipped by 4 bases and J by 6 bases, with 16 bases between them. CDR3: CASSLGPSSLEQYF. The CDR3 region has the DNA TGTGCCAGCAGCCTAGGGCCCAGTTCCCTCGAGCAGTACTTC.

This clonotype was found a few times. The chain links TRBV25-1 to TRBJ2-4; 12 positions match TRBD2. The J segment lost 12 bases and the V segment lost 9 bases, leaving 9 bases of the junction unmatched. This CDR3 is built from 13 residues. Germline-derived CDR1 and CDR2 are MGHDK and SYGVNS. This CDR3 reads CASGPGLAGRQYF. CDR3 coding DNA: TGTGCCAGTGGACCCGGACTAGCGGGACGTCAGTACTTC.

The chain combines TRBV20-1 with TRBJ2-1; 7 bases line up with TRBD2. Germline loops: CDR1 DFQATT, CDR2 SNEGSKA (reference sequence). The CDR3 is made up of 14 amino acids. This CDR3 reads CRVGGSGIYNEQFF. The DNA for the CDR3 is TGCAGGGTCGGCGGGAGTGGGATATACAATGAGCAGTTCTTC.

This clonotype has only a few counts. The chain uses TRBV7-9 and TRBJ1-3, with a weak D call TRBD1 (5 bases). The CDR3 is made up of 14 amino acids. V gave up 5 bases and J gave up 8 bases, with 16 bases separating them. Germline-derived CDR1 and CDR2 are SEHNR and FQNEAQ (reference sequence). DNA of the CDR3: TGTGCCAGCAGCCCGGGACTAAACCGGGACACCATATATTTT. Translation gives CASSPGLNRDTIYF.

The rearrangement links TRBV4-3 to TRBJ2-7, with a possible D match to TRBD1 (6 bases). The germline V gene has CDR1 LGHNA and CDR2 YSLEER. There are 13 residues in the CDR3. Deletions cut 11 bases from V and 0 bases from J, with 14 bases between. CDR3 sequence (DNA): TGCGCCGGCACAGAGACAGGCTCCTACGAGCAGTACTTC. It is translated as CAGTETGSYEQYF.

The rearrangement links TRBV5-1 to TRBJ2-7, with D possibly being TRBD2 (6 bases). Trimming removed 4 bases from V and 0 bases from J, with 20 bases in between. The CDR3 has 17 amino acids. Germline assignment: CDR1 SGHRS and CDR2 YFSETQ. CDR3 bases: TGCGCCAGCAGCGCGGGGACTGGCGGGGCCCTCTCCTACGAGCAGTACTTC. Amino acid sequence: CASSAGTGGALSYEQYF.

This clonotype was detected many times. The V gene is TRBV7-6, the J gene TRBJ2-1; 7 bases map to TRBD2. CDR3 size: 15 residues. Germline loops: CDR1 SGHVS, CDR2 FNYEAQ. Trimming at V came to 2 bases and at J to 9 bases, leaving 10 bases not matched to a gene. The CDR3 here is CASSLYDQGGIEQFF. DNA for the CDR3: TGTGCCAGCAGCTTATATGATCAGGGAGGGATTGAGCAGTTCTTC.

This clonotype has ten or more counts. This rearrangement joins TRBV12-3 or TRBV12-4 to TRBJ1-5, with D possibly TRBD1 on 5 matching bases. Trimming stripped 6 bases from V and 3 bases from J, with 12 bases between. CDR3 length equals 14 residues. In DNA, the CDR3 is TGTGCCAGCAGCCCGACAGTCGACAATCAGCCCCAGCATTTT. This translates into CASSPTVDNQPQHF.

V usage is TRBV7-3 and J usage is TRBJ2-3; 7 bases line up with TRBD2. CDR3 length: 15 residues. With 2 bases clipped from V and 5 bases from J, the junction kept 7 bases outside the gene matches. Germline-derived CDR1 and CDR2 are SGHTA and FQGTGA. The CDR3 bases are TGTGCCAGCAGCTTAGGTCTAGCGGCGAAAGATACGCAGTATTTT. This translates into CASSLGLAAKDTQYF.